The T cell receptor (beta chain) described here comes from a study of T cell responses to AZD1222 COVID-19 vaccine. Study-level findings and limits: Spike-wide vaccine-associated CD4 TCRs dominated at 160-218 and 743-854. White British donors predominated, females outnumbered males, and clonal diversity was possibly underestimated. Compared with day 0, the breadth and depth of the Spike-specific TCR repertoire rose significantly after two doses of AZD1222.

Trimming took off 7 bases at V and 3 bases at J, with 13 bases between the two ends. The CDR3 covers 13 residues. Germline-derived CDR1 and CDR2 are MNHEY and SVGAGI. Clones were read by immunoSEQ multiplex PCR, and TCRdb kept only the in-frame ones, dropping some. The profile shows about 150,000 clones, around 90% of them singletons. Details on this clone: Its antigen remains unknown.

The TCR was taken from an adult in good health. Sequenced material: peripheral blood, taken on day 0 of MenACWY control vaccination. This chain joins TRBV6-5 and TRBJ2-7; the D gene is possibly TRBD2 (6 bases). The CDR3 spells CASTLGGNYEQYF. The DNA of the CDR3 is TGTGCCAGCACCCTCGGGGGTAACTACGAGCAGTACTTC.